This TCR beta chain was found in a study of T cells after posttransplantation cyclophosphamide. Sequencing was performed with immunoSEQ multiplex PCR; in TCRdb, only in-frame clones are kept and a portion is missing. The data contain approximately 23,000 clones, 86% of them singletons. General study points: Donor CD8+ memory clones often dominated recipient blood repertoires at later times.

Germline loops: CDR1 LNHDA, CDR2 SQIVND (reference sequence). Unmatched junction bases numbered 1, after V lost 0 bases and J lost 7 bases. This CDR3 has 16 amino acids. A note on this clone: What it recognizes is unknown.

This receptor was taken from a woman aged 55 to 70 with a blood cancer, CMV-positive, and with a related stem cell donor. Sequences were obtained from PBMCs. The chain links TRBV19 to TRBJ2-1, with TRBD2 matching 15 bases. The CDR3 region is CASSIEGTSGRNEQFF. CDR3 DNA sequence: TGTGCCAGTAGTATAGAGGGGACTAGCGGGAGGAATGAGCAGTTCTTC.